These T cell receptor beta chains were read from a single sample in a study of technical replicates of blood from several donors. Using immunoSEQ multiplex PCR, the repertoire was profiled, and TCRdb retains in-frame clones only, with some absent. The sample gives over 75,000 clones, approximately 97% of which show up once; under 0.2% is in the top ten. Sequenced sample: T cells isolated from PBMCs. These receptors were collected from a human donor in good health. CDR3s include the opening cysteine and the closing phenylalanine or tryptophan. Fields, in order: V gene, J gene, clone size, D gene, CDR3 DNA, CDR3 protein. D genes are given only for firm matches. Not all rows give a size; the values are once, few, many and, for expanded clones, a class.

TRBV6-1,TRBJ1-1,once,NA,TGTGCCAGCACAGGGGTTTTTACTGAAGCTTTCTTT,CASTGVFTEAFF
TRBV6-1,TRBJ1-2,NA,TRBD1,TGTGCCAGCAGTGCAGGGGGCCACATTGAAGACTATGGCTACACCTTC,CASSAGGHIEDYGYTF
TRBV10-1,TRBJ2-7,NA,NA,TGCGCCAGCAGTGCAGGCTCCTACGAGCAGTACTTC,CASSAGSYEQYF
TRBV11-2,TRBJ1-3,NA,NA,TGTGCCAGCAACAGGGGAAACACCATATATTTT,CASNRGNTIYF
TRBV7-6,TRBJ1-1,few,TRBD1,TGTGCCAGCAGCTCGGGACAGGGCACTGAAGCTTTCTTT,CASSSGQGTEAFF
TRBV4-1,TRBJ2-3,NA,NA,TGCGCCAGCAGCCAAAGCGGGCCTTTGGGTTATACGCAGTATTTT,CASSQSGPLGYTQYF
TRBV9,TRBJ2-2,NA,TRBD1,TGTGCCAGCAGCCGAGAACAGGGGCTGATCGGGGAGCTGTTTTTT,CASSREQGLIGELFF
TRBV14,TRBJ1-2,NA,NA,TGTGCCAGCAGCCGCGGAGTGATGCCAGCCTCCTATGGCTACACCTTC,CASSRGVMPASYGYTF
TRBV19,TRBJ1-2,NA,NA,TGTGCCATTAAAGAGGAAACAGGTCCCTATGGCTACACCTTC,CAIKEETGPYGYTF
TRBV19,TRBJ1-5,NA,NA,TGTGCCAGTAGTCTACCACAGGGATATCAGCCCCAGCATTTT,CASSLPQGYQPQHF
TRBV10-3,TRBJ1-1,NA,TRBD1,TGTGCCATCAGTGGCGGACAGGGAAACACTGAAGCTTTCTTT,CAISGGQGNTEAFF
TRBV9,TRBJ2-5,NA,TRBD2,TGTGCCAGCAGCGCCTACCGTACTAGCGGGCAAGAGACCCAGTACTTC,CASSAYRTSGQETQYF
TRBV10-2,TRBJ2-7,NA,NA,TGCGCCACATTGGGCCAGAGCTCCTACGAGCAGTACTTC,CATLGQSSYEQYF